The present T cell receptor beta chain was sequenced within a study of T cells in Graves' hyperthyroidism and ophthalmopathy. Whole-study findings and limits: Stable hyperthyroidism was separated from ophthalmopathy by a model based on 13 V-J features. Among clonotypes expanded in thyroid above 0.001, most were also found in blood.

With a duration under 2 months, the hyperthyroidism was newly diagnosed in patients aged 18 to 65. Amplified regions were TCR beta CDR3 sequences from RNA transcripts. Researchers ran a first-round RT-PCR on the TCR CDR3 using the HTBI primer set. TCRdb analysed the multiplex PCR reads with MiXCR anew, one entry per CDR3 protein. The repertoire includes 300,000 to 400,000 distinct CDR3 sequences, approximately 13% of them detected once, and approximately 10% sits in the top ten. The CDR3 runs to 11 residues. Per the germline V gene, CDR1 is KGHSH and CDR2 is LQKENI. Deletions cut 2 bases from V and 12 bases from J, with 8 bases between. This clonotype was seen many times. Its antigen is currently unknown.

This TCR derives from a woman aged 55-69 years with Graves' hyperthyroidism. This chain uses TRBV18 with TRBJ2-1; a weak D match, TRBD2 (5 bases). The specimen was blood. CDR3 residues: CASSPDRGQFF. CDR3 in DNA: TGTGCCAGCTCACCAGACCGGGGGCAGTTCTTC.